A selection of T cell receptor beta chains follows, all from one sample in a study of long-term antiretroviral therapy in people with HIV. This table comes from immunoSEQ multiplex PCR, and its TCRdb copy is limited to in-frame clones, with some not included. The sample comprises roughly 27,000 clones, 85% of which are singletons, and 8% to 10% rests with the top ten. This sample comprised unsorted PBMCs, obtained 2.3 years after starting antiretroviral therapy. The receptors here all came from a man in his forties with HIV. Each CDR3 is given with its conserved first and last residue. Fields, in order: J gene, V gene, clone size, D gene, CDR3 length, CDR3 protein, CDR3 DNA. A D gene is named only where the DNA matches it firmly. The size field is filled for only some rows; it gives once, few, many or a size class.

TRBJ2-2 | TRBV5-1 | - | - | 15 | CASSLDLGGTGELFF | TGCGCCAGCAGCTTGGATTTAGGAGGCACCGGGGAGCTGTTTTTT
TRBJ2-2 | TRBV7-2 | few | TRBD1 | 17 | CASSFNRDRGYAGELFF | TGTGCCAGCAGCTTCAACCGGGACAGGGGTTACGCCGGGGAGCTGTTTTTT
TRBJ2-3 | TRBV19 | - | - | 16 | CASSIRVLRVGDTQYF | TGTGCCAGTAGTATAAGGGTGTTGAGGGTCGGAGATACGCAGTATTTT
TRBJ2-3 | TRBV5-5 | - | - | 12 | CASSFDRMGQYF | TGTGCCAGCAGCTTTGACCGGATGGGGCAGTATTTT
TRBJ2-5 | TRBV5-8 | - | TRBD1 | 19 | CASSLGMAVGGQAQETQYF | TGTGCCAGCAGCTTGGGAATGGCCGTGGGGGGACAGGCACAAGAGACCCAGTACTTC
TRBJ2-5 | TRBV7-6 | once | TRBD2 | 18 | CASSLGYGVSGSWETQYF | TGTGCCAGCAGCTTAGGATACGGGGTTAGCGGGAGTTGGGAGACCCAGTACTTC
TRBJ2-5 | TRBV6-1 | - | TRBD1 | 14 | CASSGDSSQETQYF | TGTGCCAGCAGTGGGGACAGCAGTCAAGAGACCCAGTACTTC
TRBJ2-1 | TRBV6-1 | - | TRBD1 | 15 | CASRKDRGHYNEQFF | TGTGCCAGCAGAAAGGACAGGGGGCACTACAATGAGCAGTTCTTC
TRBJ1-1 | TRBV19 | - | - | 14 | CASSIGGGPTEAFF | TGTGCCAGTAGTATAGGTGGGGGCCCCACTGAAGCTTTCTTT
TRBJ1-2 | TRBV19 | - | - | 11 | CASRKTMIYTF | TGTGCCAGTAGGAAAACAATGATCTACACCTTC
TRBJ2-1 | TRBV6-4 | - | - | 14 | CASSGATVPNEQFF | TGTGCCAGCAGTGGGGCGACAGTGCCCAATGAGCAGTTCTTC